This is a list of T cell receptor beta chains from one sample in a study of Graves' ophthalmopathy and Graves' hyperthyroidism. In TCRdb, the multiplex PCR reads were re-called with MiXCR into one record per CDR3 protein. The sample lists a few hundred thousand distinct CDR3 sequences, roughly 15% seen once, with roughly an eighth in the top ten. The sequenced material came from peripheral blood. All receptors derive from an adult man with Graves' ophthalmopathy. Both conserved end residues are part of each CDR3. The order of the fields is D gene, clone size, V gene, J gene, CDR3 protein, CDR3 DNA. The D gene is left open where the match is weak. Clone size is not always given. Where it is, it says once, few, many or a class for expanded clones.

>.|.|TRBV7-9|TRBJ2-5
CASSLRRVRGTQYF
TGTGCCAGCAGCCTCCGGCGGGTTAGGGGGACCCAGTACTTC
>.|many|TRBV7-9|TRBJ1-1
CASSLEGVTTEAFF
TGTGCCAGCAGCTTGGAGGGGGTGACCACTGAAGCTTTCTTT
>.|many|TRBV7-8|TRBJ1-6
CASSYLGRGTSSPLHF
TGTGCCAGCAGCTACCTCGGGAGGGGGACGAGTTCACCCCTCCACTTT
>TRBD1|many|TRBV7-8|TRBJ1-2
CASSLVWDSYGYTF
TGTGCCAGCAGCTTAGTCTGGGACAGCTATGGCTACACCTTC
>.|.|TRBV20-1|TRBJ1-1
CSALGPQRTEAFF
TGCAGTGCTCTCGGGCCCCAGAGGACTGAAGCTTTCTTT
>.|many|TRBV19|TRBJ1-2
CASSMGSSGYGYTF
TGTGCCAGTAGTATGGGGAGTTCCGGCTATGGCTACACCTTC
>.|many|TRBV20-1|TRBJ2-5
CSAREPYQETQYF
TGCAGTGCTAGAGAACCGTACCAAGAGACCCAGTACTTC
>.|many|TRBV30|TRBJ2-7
CAWSVRREFNEQYF
TGTGCCTGGAGTGTACGACGGGAGTTCAACGAGCAGTACTTC
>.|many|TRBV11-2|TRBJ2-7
CASSSLGGTGVYEQYF
TGTGCCAGCAGCTCACTAGGCGGGACGGGGGTCTACGAGCAGTACTTC
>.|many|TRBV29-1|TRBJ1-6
CSVGQSINSPLHF
TGCAGCGTTGGACAGTCGATTAATTCACCCCTCCACTTT
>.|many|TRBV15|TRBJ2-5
CATSRAGERRETQYF
TGTGCCACCAGCAGAGCGGGGGAGCGGAGGGAGACCCAGTACTTC
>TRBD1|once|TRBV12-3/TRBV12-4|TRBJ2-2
CASSLVATGGLRNTGELFF
TGTGCCAGCAGTTTAGTGGCGACAGGGGGCCTAAGAAACACCGGGGAGCTGTTTTTT
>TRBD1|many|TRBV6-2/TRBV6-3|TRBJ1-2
CASSRTLTGGDGYTF
TGTGCCAGCAGTCGAACCCTGACAGGGGGCGATGGCTACACCTTC
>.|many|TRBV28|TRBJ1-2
CASSLPIHSHGYTF
TGTGCCAGCAGTCTACCCATCCACTCTCATGGCTACACCTTC
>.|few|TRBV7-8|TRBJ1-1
CASSRVDTEAFF
TGTGCCAGCAGCCGAGTTGATACTGAAGCTTTCTTT
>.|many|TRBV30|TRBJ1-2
CAWSVGRLLGIYGYTF
TGTGCCTGGAGTGTTGGCAGATTGTTGGGGATCTATGGCTACACCTTC
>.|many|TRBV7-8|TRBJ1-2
CASSLRRSSDNYGYTF
TGTGCCAGCAGCCTGCGGCGGAGTTCCGATAACTATGGCTACACCTTC
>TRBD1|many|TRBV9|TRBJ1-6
CASSPPSEGASSPLHF
TGTGCCAGCAGCCCCCCCTCCGAGGGGGCTAGTTCACCCCTCCACTTT
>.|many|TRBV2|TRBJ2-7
CASSEGSEQYF
TGTGCCAGCAGTGAGGGGAGCGAGCAGTACTTC
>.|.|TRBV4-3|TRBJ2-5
CASSQDLEGGETQYF
TGCGCCAGCAGCCAAGATTTAGAGGGGGGGGAGACCCAGTACTTC
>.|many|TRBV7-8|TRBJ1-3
CASSLVGTASSGNTIYF
TGTGCCAGCAGCTTAGTTGGGACGGCTAGCTCTGGAAACACCATATATTTT
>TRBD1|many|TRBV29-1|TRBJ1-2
CSVKVVTGNYGYTF
TGCAGCGTAAAAGTCGTGACAGGGAACTATGGCTACACCTTC
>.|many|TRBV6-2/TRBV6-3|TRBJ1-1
CASSYDPRGGTEAFF
TGTGCCAGCAGTTACGATCCAAGGGGGGGCACTGAAGCTTTCTTT
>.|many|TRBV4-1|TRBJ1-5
CASSQAVGSNQPQHF
TGCGCCAGCAGCCAAGCGGTCGGTAGCAATCAGCCCCAGCATTTT
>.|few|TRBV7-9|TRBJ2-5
CASRRTPLSETQYF
TGTGCCAGCAGACGGACACCTCTATCAGAGACCCAGTACTTC
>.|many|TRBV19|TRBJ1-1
CASSISRGTEAFF
TGTGCCAGTAGTATCAGTCGGGGTACTGAAGCTTTCTTT
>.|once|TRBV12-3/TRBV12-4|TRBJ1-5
CASSLADGQPQHF
TGTGCCAGCAGTTTAGCAGACGGTCAGCCCCAGCATTTT
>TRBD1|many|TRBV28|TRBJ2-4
CASSRQGPNIQYF
TGTGCCAGCAGTCGACAGGGGCCAAACATTCAGTACTTC
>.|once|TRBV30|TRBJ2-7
CASSANTYEQYF
TGTGCCTCTAGCGCGAATACCTACGAGCAGTACTTC
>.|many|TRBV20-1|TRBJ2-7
CSADGLHEQYF
TGCAGTGCGGATGGACTACACGAGCAGTACTTC
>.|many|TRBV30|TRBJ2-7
CAWSGGIYEQYF
TGTGCCTGGAGTGGGGGGATCTACGAGCAGTACTTC
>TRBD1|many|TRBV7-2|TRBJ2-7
CASGRQGGYEQYF
TGTGCCAGCGGTAGACAGGGTGGCTACGAGCAGTACTTC
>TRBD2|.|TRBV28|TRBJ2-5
CASNRPGGTVETQYF
TGTGCCAGCAATCGCCCGGGAGGCACCGTCGAGACCCAGTACTTC
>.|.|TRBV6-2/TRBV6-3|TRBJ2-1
CASSYSIRGGYEQFF
TGTGCCAGCAGTTACTCGATAAGGGGAGGCTACGAGCAGTTCTTC
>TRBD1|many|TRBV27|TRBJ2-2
CASSFYTGETGELFF
TGTGCCAGCAGTTTTTATACAGGGGAAACCGGGGAGCTGTTTTTT
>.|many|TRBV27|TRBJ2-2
CASSLFASGELFF
TGTGCCAGCAGTTTATTTGCGTCCGGGGAGCTGTTTTTT
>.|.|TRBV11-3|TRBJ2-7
CASSMRVSSYEQYF
TGTGCCAGCAGCATGCGGGTGAGCTCCTACGAGCAGTACTTC
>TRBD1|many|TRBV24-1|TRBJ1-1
CATRPSGTGDTEAFF
TGTGCCACCAGGCCCTCCGGGACAGGGGACACTGAAGCTTTCTTT
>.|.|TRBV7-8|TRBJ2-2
CASSPFRTGELFF
TGTGCCAGCAGCCCATTTCGCACCGGGGAGCTGTTTTTT
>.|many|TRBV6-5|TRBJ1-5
CASNKRGSGNQPQHF
TGTGCCAGCAATAAACGGGGGTCTGGCAATCAGCCCCAGCATTTT
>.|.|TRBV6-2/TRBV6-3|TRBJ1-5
CASSMDNNQPQRF
TGTGCCAGCAGCATGGACAACAATCAGCCCCAGCGTTTT
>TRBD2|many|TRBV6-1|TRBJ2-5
CASTGRGQETQYF
TGTGCCAGCACCGGGAGGGGGCAAGAGACCCAGTACTTC
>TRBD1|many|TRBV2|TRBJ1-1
CARQGARNTEAFF
TGTGCCAGACAGGGGGCACGGAACACTGAAGCTTTCTTT
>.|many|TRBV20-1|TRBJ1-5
CSAHTGLWPQHF
TGCAGTGCGCACACGGGGCTTTGGCCCCAGCATTTT
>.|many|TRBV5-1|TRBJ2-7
CASSLAPGAYEQYF
TGCGCCAGCAGCTTGGCGCCGGGTGCCTACGAGCAGTACTTC
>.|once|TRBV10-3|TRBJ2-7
CAMRLVGRASYEQYF
TGTGCCATGCGACTCGTCGGCAGGGCCTCCTACGAGCAGTACTTC
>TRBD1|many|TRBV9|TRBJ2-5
CASSANPTGHQETQYF
TGTGCCAGCAGCGCCAACCCGACAGGGCACCAAGAGACCCAGTACTTC
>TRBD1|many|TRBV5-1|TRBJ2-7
CASNPGQGAYEQYF
TGCGCCAGCAACCCGGGACAGGGGGCCTACGAGCAGTACTTC
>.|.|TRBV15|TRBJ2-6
CATSRDTSGANVLTF
TGTGCCACCAGCAGAGACACGTCTGGGGCCAACGTCCTGACTTTC